The 11 T cell receptor beta chains below were found in one sample sequenced in a study of cytomegalovirus exposure and HLA in healthy donors. This PCR relied on a set of 60 Vbeta primers and 13 Jbeta primers. The protocol was immunoSEQ multiplex PCR, while the TCRdb copy is restricted to in-frame clones and leaves out a portion. The repertoire table contains 150,000 to 250,000 clones. Material: PBMCs. Every receptor here comes from a boy between 5 and 17 years old in good health and CMV-seronegative.

The rearrangement uses TRBV7-2 and TRBJ2-3, with a possible D match to TRBD2 (5 bases). This CDR3 comprises 13 residues. V was shortened by 0 bases and J by 6 bases, with 7 bases between the two germline ends. From germline, CDR1 is SGHTA and CDR2 FQGNSA. The CDR3 bases are TGTGCCAGCAGCTTAGCGCGCGGGGATACGCAGTATTTT. Protein product: CASSLARGDTQYF.

The chain employs TRBV19 and TRBJ1-6; 8 bases fit TRBD1. After removal of 6 bases from V and 4 bases from J, the junction contained 11 bases not matched to a gene. This CDR3 is 17 amino acids long. Germline assignment: CDR1 LNHDA and CDR2 SQIVND (reference sequence). DNA of the CDR3: TGTGCCAGTAGGCTCCGACAGGGGAGAGGGTATAATTCACCCCTCCACTTT. It codes for CASRLRQGRGYNSPLHF.

The chain joins TRBV19 to TRBJ2-3; TRBD2 is a possible D gene (5 bases). With 5 bases removed from V and 1 base from J, the gap between germline ends came to 10 bases. The V gene's germline CDR1 is LNHDA and CDR2 SQIVND (reference sequence). The CDR3 totals 14 residues. The CDR3 spells CASSRAGRTDTQYF. Written as DNA, the CDR3 is TGTGCCAGTAGTCGGGCGGGTCGCACAGATACGCAGTATTTT.

CDR3 DNA: TGTGCCAGCAGCCAAGATTCGTCCGGAGGAGAGACCCAGTACTTC. Protein: CASSQDSSGGETQYF. This rearrangement joins TRBV4-2 to TRBJ2-5; possibly TRBD2 for D (5 bases). CDR1 is LGHNA, CDR2 YNFKEQ, per germline. The CDR3 length is 15 residues. V was cut by 0 bases and J by 4 bases, with 12 bases left in between.

The chain employs TRBV5-6 and TRBJ1-2; TRBD1 aligns across 9 bases. Per germline, CDR1 SGHDT and CDR2 YYEEEE. This CDR3 is built from 15 residues. V lost 4 bases to trimming and J lost 5 bases; unmatched junction nucleotides: 9. The CDR3 nucleotides read TGTGCCAGCAGCCTCGGACAGGGGACTCTGTATGGCTACACCTTC. Its translation is CASSLGQGTLYGYTF. Filled out from reference TRBV5-6 and TRBJ1-2, the complete variable domain reads DAGVTQSPTHLIKTRGQQVTLRCSPKSGHDTVSWYQQALGQGPQFIFQYYEEEERQRGNFPDRFSGHQFPNYSSELNVNALLLGDSALYLCASSLGQGTLYGYTFGSGTRLTVV.

The chain links TRBV6-5 to TRBJ1-1; 7 bases fit TRBD1. The CDR3 is 14 residues long. The germline gives CDR1 MNHEY, CDR2 SVGAGI. V lost 10 bases to trimming and J lost 1 base; unmatched junction nucleotides: 9. CDR3 sequence: CATKQGTSNTEAFF. CDR3 sequence (DNA): TGTGCCACCAAACAGGGGACGTCGAACACTGAAGCTTTCTTT.

The J gene is TRBJ2-7, the V gene TRBV5-5; the match to TRBD1 covers 7 bases. Germline CDR1 is SGHKS and CDR2 is YYEKEE (reference sequence). The CDR3 extends over 11 amino acids. Unmatched junction bases numbered 2, after V lost 3 bases and J lost 8 bases. The CDR3, as DNA: TGTGCCAGCAGCTGGGACAGTCAGCAGTACTTC. Its protein is CASSWDSQQYF.

The V and J genes are TRBV7-6 and TRBJ1-2, with D perhaps TRBD1 (5 bases). The CDR3 is 15 amino acids. Trimming cost V 3 bases and J 6 bases, with 17 bases left between them. The germline CDR1 and CDR2 sequences are SGHVS and FNYEAQ. The CDR3 nucleotides are TGTGCCAGCAGCTTCCGGCGGGGGGGAATGGATGGCTACACCTTC. As protein: CASSFRRGGMDGYTF.

V usage is TRBV7-3 and J usage is TRBJ2-7; TRBD1 is a possible D gene (6 bases). The CDR3 length is 14 residues. Germline values: CDR1 SGHTA, CDR2 FQGTGA. Between the trimmed V and J ends, which lost 2 bases and 5 bases, there was a span of 13 bases. The CDR3 loop reads CASSLSQGSNEQYF. For the CDR3, the DNA is TGTGCCAGCAGCTTATCACAGGGAAGTAACGAGCAGTACTTC.

The rearrangement links TRBV4-2 to TRBJ2-2; TRBD2 might be the D (6 bases). Germline loops: CDR1 LGHNA, CDR2 YNFKEQ. The CDR3 has 15 amino acids. V was clipped by 0 bases and J by 4 bases, with 9 bases between them. This CDR3 reads CASSQDGGTTGELFF. In nucleotides, the CDR3 is TGTGCCAGCAGCCAAGACGGAGGGACCACCGGGGAGCTGTTTTTT.

V is TRBV19 and J is TRBJ1-1; D unresolved. Trimming stripped 3 bases from V and 0 bases from J, with 8 bases between. This CDR3 has 14 residues. Germline V gene sequence: CDR1 LNHDA, CDR2 SQIVND (reference sequence). The CDR3: CASSIAPMNTEAFF. The CDR3 DNA reads TGTGCCAGTAGTATTGCCCCTATGAACACTGAAGCTTTCTTT.